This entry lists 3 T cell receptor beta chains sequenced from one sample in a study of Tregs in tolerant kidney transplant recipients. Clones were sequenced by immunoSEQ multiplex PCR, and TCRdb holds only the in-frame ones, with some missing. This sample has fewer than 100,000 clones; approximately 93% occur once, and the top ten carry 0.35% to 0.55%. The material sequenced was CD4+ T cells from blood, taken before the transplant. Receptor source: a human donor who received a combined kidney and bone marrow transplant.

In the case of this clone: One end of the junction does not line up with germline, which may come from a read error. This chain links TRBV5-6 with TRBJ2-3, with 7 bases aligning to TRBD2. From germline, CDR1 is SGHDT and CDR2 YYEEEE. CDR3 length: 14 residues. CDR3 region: CASSSLAATYTQYF. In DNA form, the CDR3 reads TGTGCCAGCAGCTCTCTAGCGGCCACATATACGCAGTATTTT.

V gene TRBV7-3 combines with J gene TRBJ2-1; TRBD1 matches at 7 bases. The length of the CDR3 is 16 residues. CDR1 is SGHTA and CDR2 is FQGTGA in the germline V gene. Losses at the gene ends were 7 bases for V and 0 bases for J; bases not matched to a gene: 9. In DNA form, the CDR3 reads TGTGCCAGCACCAATGGGGACAGTCTCTCCTACAATGAGCAGTTCTTC. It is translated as CASTNGDSLSYNEQFF.

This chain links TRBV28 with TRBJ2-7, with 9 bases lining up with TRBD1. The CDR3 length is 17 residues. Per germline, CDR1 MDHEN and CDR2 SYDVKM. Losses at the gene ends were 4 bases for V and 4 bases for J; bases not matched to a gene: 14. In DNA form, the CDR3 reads TGTGCCAGCAGTTCCGCTCAACAGGGGGCGCTGAAATACGAGCAGTACTTC. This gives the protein CASSSAQQGALKYEQYF.